This T cell receptor beta chain comes out of a study of blood T cell repertoires in COVID-19. Study-level information: Collection of acute and convalescent COVID-19 samples took place in the United States, Italy and Spain. T cells, B-cell-depleted T cells, or PBMCs provided the cDNA or gDNA that served as material.

The ends lost 5 bases at V and 5 bases at J; junction bases unmatched: 2. This CDR3 comprises 12 residues. This clone was seen a few times. As originally analysed: Cell counts per sample came from amplifying reference gene primers. Produced via immunoSEQ multiplex PCR; TCRdb's table is partial and in-frame only. V and J calls and clone size come straight from that table; D and trimming were deduced from the DNA. The sample yields 110,000 to 150,000 clones, roughly 75% seen once. Allocation to cohorts depended on clinical history reported by the participants. The sample comprised PBMCs or T cells enriched from blood (not recorded which). The chain has TRBV12-3 or TRBV12-4 and TRBJ1-2, with 7 positions matching TRBD1. The clonotype was recovered from a woman aged 45-60 years who had recovered from COVID-19. CDR3 nucleotide sequence: TGTGCCAGCAGTGCGGGACAGTATGGCTACACCTTC. Its translation is CASSAGQYGYTF.